A single sample gave rise to the 11 T cell receptor beta chains below, sequenced in a study of identical twins. TCRdb recomputed calls from the 5' RACE reads with MiXCR, one row per CDR3 protein. The data hold 1.5 million to 2 million distinct CDR3 sequences, with 25% to 35% observed a single time. The sequenced sample was cord blood. The source of these receptors is a newborn girl in good health.

This chain connects TRBV5-6 to TRBJ2-5; 9 bases map to TRBD2. V lost 5 bases and J lost 0; bases outside the gene matches: 8. The CDR3 is made up of 16 amino acids. Germline V gives CDR1 SGHDT, CDR2 YYEEEE. This chain's CDR3 is CASRTTSGHYQETQYF. The CDR3 nucleotides are TGTGCCAGCAGGACGACTAGCGGCCATTACCAAGAGACCCAGTACTTC.

This CDR3 is CSVPDRRKDSPLHF. CDR3 sequence (DNA): TGCAGTGTCCCGGACAGGAGAAAAGATTCACCCCTCCACTTT. The chain has TRBV20-1 and TRBJ1-6; 7 bases map to TRBD1. Germline V gene lookup returns CDR1 DFQATT and CDR2 SNEGSKA (reference sequence). The CDR3 contains 14 residues. After removal of 7 bases from V and 8 bases from J, the junction contained 11 bases not matched to a gene.

The gene calls are TRBV4-1 and TRBJ2-7; TRBD2 aligns across 7 bases. CDR3 length: 14 residues. Trimming removed 4 bases from V and 7 bases from J; junction bases left unmatched: 10. The germline V gene encodes CDR1 MGHRA and CDR2 YSYEKL. In DNA form, the CDR3 reads TGCGCCAGCAGCCCACTAGCGAGATACAATGAGCAGTACTTC. Translating it yields CASSPLARYNEQYF.

This clonotype was found a few times. The rearrangement links TRBV5-1 to TRBJ2-4; TRBD1 might be the D (7 bases). Germline CDR1 SGHRS, CDR2 YFSETQ. V was clipped by 4 bases and J by 0 bases, with 17 bases between them. CDR3 size: 17 residues. The CDR3 nucleotides are TGCGCCAGCAGCCCGGGGGACAGCCGGATAGCCAAAAACATTCAGTACTTC. Residues: CASSPGDSRIAKNIQYF.

This clonotype was detected a few times. The V and J genes are TRBV12-3 or TRBV12-4 and TRBJ2-7, with 8 positions matching TRBD1. The length of the CDR3 is 15 residues. Trimming cost V 3 bases and J 6 bases; bases outside gene matches: 10. This CDR3 reads CASSFVGQGAREQYF. CDR3 coding DNA: TGTGCCAGCAGTTTTGTAGGACAGGGAGCGCGCGAGCAGTACTTC.

This clonotype was recorded a few times. The chain is built from TRBV7-2 and TRBJ2-4; TRBD1 or TRBD2 may be the D gene (5 bases each). The germline gives CDR1 SGHTA, CDR2 FQGNSA. There are 16 residues in the CDR3. V was shortened by 1 base and J by 0 bases, with 10 bases between the two germline ends. As DNA, the CDR3 is TGTGCCAGCAGCTTAGGATGGGGGTTAGCCAAAAACATTCAGTACTTC. Its protein product is CASSLGWGLAKNIQYF.

This clonotype was seen more than once but under ten times. The chain recombines TRBV6-4 with TRBJ2-7, with D perhaps TRBD2 (7 bases). The CDR3 covers 16 residues. The germline gives CDR1 MRHNA, CDR2 SNTAGT. With 0 bases removed from V and 2 bases from J, the gap between germline ends came to 14 bases. The CDR3 loop reads CASSDSIDGGPYEQYF. CDR3 DNA: TGTGCCAGCAGTGACTCGATTGACGGGGGGCCCTACGAGCAGTACTTC.

This clonotype occurred many times. The chain carries TRBV14 and TRBJ1-2; D call uncertain. CDR1 is SGHDN and CDR2 is FVKESK in the germline V gene. The CDR3 extends over 13 amino acids. The germline V and J ends were trimmed by 1 base and 6 bases, with 9 bases remaining between them. The DNA of the CDR3 is TGTGCCAGCAGCCAAGTCGTCATGGATGGCTACACCTTC. As protein: CASSQVVMDGYTF.

V is TRBV12-3 or TRBV12-4 and J is TRBJ1-1; D is uncertain. CDR3 length equals 12 residues. The V end was cut by 1 base, the J end by 8 bases, with 8 bases between. The chain's CDR3 is CASSLGVREAFF. DNA for the CDR3: TGTGCCAGCAGTTTAGGGGTACGGGAAGCTTTCTTT.

A note on this clonotype: A much larger clone differs from this one at a single base, so this may be a read error. The chain employs TRBV10-3 and TRBJ2-1; TRBD2 aligns across 9 bases. Germline loops: CDR1 ENHRY, CDR2 SYGVKD. Losses at the gene ends were 3 bases for V and 0 bases for J; bases not matched to a gene: 0. The CDR3 totals 15 residues. For the CDR3, the DNA is TGTGCCATCAGTGATAGCGGGGGCTCCTACAATGAGCAGTTCTTC. This gives the protein CAISDSGGSYNEQFF.

The chain has TRBV6-1 and TRBJ2-7; a weak D match, TRBD1 (6 bases). CDR1 is MNHNS, CDR2 SASEGT, per germline. Between the trimmed V and J ends, which lost 6 bases and 3 bases, there was a span of 18 bases. This CDR3 has 15 residues. The CDR3 DNA sequence: TGTGCCAGCAGACCTCGACAGGTTTCTCTCTACGAGCAGTACTTC. The encoded protein is CASRPRQVSLYEQYF.